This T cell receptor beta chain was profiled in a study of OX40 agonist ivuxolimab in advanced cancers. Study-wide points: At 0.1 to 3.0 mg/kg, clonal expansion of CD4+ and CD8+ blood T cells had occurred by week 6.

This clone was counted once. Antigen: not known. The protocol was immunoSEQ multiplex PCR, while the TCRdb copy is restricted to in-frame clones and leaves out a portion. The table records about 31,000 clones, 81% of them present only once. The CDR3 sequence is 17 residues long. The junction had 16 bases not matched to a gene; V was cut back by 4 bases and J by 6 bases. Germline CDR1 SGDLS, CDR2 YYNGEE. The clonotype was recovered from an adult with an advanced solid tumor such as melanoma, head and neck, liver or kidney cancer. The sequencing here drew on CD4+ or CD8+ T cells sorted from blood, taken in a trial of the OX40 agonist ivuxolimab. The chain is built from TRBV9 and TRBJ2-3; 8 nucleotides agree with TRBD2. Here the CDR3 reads CASSQSPTGGGLDTQYF. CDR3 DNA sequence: TGTGCCAGCAGCCAAAGCCCCACTGGCGGGGGGCTGGATACGCAGTATTTT.